The T cell receptor beta chain described here comes from a study of technical replicates of blood from a handful of donors. The V gene end was trimmed by 9 bases and the J gene end by 5 bases; junction bases not matched to a gene: 6. The V gene's germline CDR1 is WNHNN and CDR2 SYGVQD (reference sequence). The CDR3 extends over 13 amino acids. Produced via immunoSEQ multiplex PCR; TCRdb's table is partial and in-frame only. The sample lists about 79,000 clones; roughly 92% were seen once. This TCR derives from a human donor in good health. The sample comprised T cells isolated from PBMCs. V and J are TRBV10-1 and TRBJ2-1; 8 nucleotides match TRBD2. CDR3 in amino acids: CASRSGGNNEQFF. The CDR3 nucleotides read TGCGCCAGTAGGAGCGGGGGTAACAATGAGCAGTTCTTC.